The 14 T cell receptor beta chains below all came from one sample that was sequenced in a study of naive and memory T cell subsets. Two oligonucleotides, mixed equimolar, formed the beta constant-region primer covering TRBC1 and TRBC2. TCRdb reprocessed the UMI-ligation and nested PCR reads with MiXCR, giving one entry per CDR3 protein. Of 37,000 or so distinct CDR3 sequences in the sample, about an eighth were seen once. The specimen sequenced was effector memory CD4+ T cells from blood. Subset reported: effector memory, CD45RA- CD27-. The receptors were gathered from a human donor in good health.

V and J are TRBV5-1 and TRBJ2-3; TRBD2 agrees at 11 bases. The trim removed 4 bases at V and 5 bases at J, leaving 15 bases unmatched. CDR1 SGHRS and CDR2 YFSETQ come from the germline V gene. The CDR3 loop spans 18 amino acids. The CDR3 loop reads CASSRSGRLAGRGDTQYF. For the CDR3, the DNA is TGCGCCAGCAGCCGATCGGGGAGACTAGCGGGACGAGGAGATACGCAGTATTTT.

At least ten counts were recorded for this clonotype. The rearrangement uses TRBV25-1 and TRBJ2-3; 7 bases are a match to TRBD2. From germline, CDR1 is MGHDK and CDR2 SYGVNS. V dropped 1 base and J dropped 4; count of bases not matched to a gene: 5. This CDR3 is 15 amino acids long. CDR3 nucleotides: TGTGCCAGCAGTGAATCGATAGCGGGCCCAGATACGCAGTATTTT. Protein: CASSESIAGPDTQYF.

The chain is built from TRBV20-1 and TRBJ2-5, with TRBD1 matching over 7 bases. This CDR3 comprises 14 residues. Losses at the gene ends were 0 bases for V and 4 bases for J; bases not matched to a gene: 5. CDR1 is DFQATT, CDR2 SNEGSKA, per germline (reference sequence). The CDR3 sequence is CSARDPTGVETQYF. CDR3 DNA sequence: TGCAGTGCTAGAGATCCTACAGGGGTAGAGACCCAGTACTTC.

This clonotype was seen many times. This chain uses TRBV3-1 with TRBJ2-7; D might be TRBD2 (5 bases). Germline lookup yields CDR1 LGHDT and CDR2 YNNKEL (reference sequence). The CDR3 contains 16 residues. Trimming took 0 bases from V and 2 from J, leaving 14 bases between them. The CDR3 sequence: CASSQDGVASTYEQYF. DNA for the CDR3: TGTGCCAGCAGCCAAGATGGGGTAGCGAGCACCTACGAGCAGTACTTC.

V is TRBV4-2 and J is TRBJ2-2; D could derive from TRBD1 or TRBD2 (5 bases each). This CDR3 comprises 17 residues. Trimming pared 0 bases from V and 1 base from J, leaving 12 bases between. Germline lookup yields CDR1 LGHNA and CDR2 YNFKEQ. The CDR3 DNA follows: TGTGCCAGCAGCCAAGACTCCGGGGCGCAGAACACCGGGGAGCTGTTTTTT. This codes for CASSQDSGAQNTGELFF.

This clonotype was found many times. This chain joins TRBV28 and TRBJ1-1, with D possibly being TRBD1 (6 bases). From germline, CDR1 is MDHEN and CDR2 SYDVKM. V gave up 5 bases and J gave up 4 bases, with 8 bases separating them. This CDR3 contains 12 residues. The CDR3 DNA sequence: TGTGCCAGCAGTGGAGGGGGCACTGAAGCTTTCTTT. This encodes CASSGGGTEAFF.

The genes are TRBV20-1 and TRBJ2-7; the match to TRBD1 covers 8 bases. After removal of 5 bases from V and 2 bases from J, the junction contained 8 bases not matched to a gene. Germline-derived CDR1 and CDR2 are DFQATT and SNEGSKA (reference sequence). The CDR3 sequence is 14 residues long. The CDR3 sequence: CSALIPGQAYEQYF. CDR3 nucleotide sequence: TGCAGTGCTCTAATTCCGGGACAGGCCTACGAGCAGTACTTC.

This clonotype was counted at least ten times. The chain has TRBV10-1 and TRBJ2-5; D tentatively reads TRBD1 or TRBD2 (5 bases each). Trimming cost V 3 bases and J 5 bases, with 13 bases left between them. The CDR3 is 14 amino acids. Germline V CDR1 and CDR2: WNHNN, SYGVQD (reference sequence). CDR3 amino acids: CASSDAGRGETQYF. In DNA, the CDR3 is TGCGCCAGCAGTGATGCAGGGAGAGGGGAGACCCAGTACTTC.

This clonotype was seen more than once but under ten times. J is TRBJ1-3 and V is TRBV7-9; 8 nucleotides agree with TRBD1. The CDR3 has 16 amino acids. J gave up 0 bases and V 5 bases, and 6 bases lay outside the gene matches. The germline CDR1 and CDR2 sequences are SEHNR and FQNEAQ (reference sequence). Here the CDR3 reads CASSPRDRHSGNTIYF. The DNA for the CDR3 is TGTGCCAGCAGCCCCCGGGACAGGCACTCTGGAAACACCATATATTTT.

This clonotype appeared many times. The rearrangement links TRBV9 to TRBJ2-1, with unresolved D. Germline V gene lookup returns CDR1 SGDLS and CDR2 YYNGEE. CDR3 length: 17 residues. Trimming removed 3 bases at V and 3 bases at J, with 19 bases between. The CDR3 loop is CASSALDVIRVYNEQFF. The CDR3, as DNA: TGTGCCAGCAGCGCCCTGGACGTGATAAGGGTCTACAATGAGCAGTTCTTC.

The sample holds many counts of this clonotype. J is TRBJ2-5 and V is TRBV6-5; maybe TRBD1 (5 bases). V lost 3 bases to trimming and J lost 2 bases, with 10 bases between them. In germline, CDR1 is MNHEY, CDR2 SVGAGI. The CDR3 covers 14 residues. The DNA of the CDR3 is TGTGCCAGCAGTTATCGACAGACGCAAGAGACCCAGTACTTC. As protein: CASSYRQTQETQYF.

About this clonotype itself: A much larger clone is a single base away; this may be a read error. This chain connects TRBV5-5 to TRBJ2-1, with TRBD2 matching 14 bases. Germline assignment: CDR1 SGHKS and CDR2 YYEKEE (reference sequence). This CDR3 contains 18 residues. V lost 0 bases, J lost 6 bases, and 8 bases stayed unmatched. CDR3 region: CASSLGLAGGTHGNEQFF. The DNA of the CDR3 is TGTGCCAGCAGCTTGGGACTAGCGGGAGGGACTCACGGCAATGAGCAGTTCTTC.

This clonotype came up many times. The CDR3 loop is CASSSVFGAGPSSYEQYF. The CDR3 nucleotides read TGCGCCAGCAGCTCAGTGTTTGGTGCAGGACCGAGCTCCTACGAGCAGTACTTC. The chain links TRBV4-1 to TRBJ2-7; D gene uncertain. This CDR3 has 18 residues. V shed 5 bases and J shed 0 bases, with 23 bases lying between them. Germline CDR1 reads MGHRA; CDR2 reads YSYEKL.

This clonotype was detected ten times or more. The J gene is TRBJ2-1, the V gene TRBV29-1, with 10 bases identical to TRBD2. The CDR3 length is 18 residues. V lost 5 bases, J lost 7 bases, and 20 bases stayed unmatched. The germline V gene encodes CDR1 SQVTM and CDR2 ANQGSEA. In DNA form, the CDR3 reads TGCAGCGTTCCCACCTACCTCCTACTAGCGGGAAAGGGGAATGAGCAGTTCTTC. Protein product: CSVPTYLLLAGKGNEQFF.